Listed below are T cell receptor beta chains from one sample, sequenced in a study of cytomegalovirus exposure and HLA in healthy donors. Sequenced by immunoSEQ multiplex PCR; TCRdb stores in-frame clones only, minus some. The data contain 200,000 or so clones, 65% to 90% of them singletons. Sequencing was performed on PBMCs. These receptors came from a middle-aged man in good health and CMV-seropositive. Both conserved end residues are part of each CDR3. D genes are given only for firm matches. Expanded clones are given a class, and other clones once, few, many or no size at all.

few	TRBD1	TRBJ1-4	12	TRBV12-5	CATGTGVEKLFF	TGTGCTACCGGGACAGGGGTGGAAAAACTGTTTTTT
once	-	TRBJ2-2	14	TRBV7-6	CASSSGTNTGELFF	TGTGCCAGCAGCTCCGGGACTAACACCGGGGAGCTGTTTTTT
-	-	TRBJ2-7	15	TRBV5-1	CASSLAGRDAYEQYF	TGCGCCAGCAGCTTGGCCGGACGGGATGCCTACGAGCAGTACTTC
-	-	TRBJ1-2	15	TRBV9	CASSEVGAANYGYTF	TGTGCCAGCAGCGAAGTAGGGGCAGCTAACTATGGCTACACCTTC
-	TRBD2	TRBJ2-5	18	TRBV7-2	CASSLGLYSGGAGETQYF	TGTGCCAGCAGCTTAGGTCTTTATAGCGGGGGGGCCGGAGAGACCCAGTACTTC
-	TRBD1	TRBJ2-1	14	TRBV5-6	CASSVDRVMIGQFF	TGTGCCAGCAGCGTCGACAGGGTCATGATAGGGCAGTTCTTC
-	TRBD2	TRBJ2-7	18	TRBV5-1	CASSFSSTSGGVSYEQYF	TGCGCCAGCAGCTTCTCTTCGACTAGCGGGGGGGTCTCCTACGAGCAGTACTTC
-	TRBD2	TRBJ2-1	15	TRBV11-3	CASSFRTSGGGEQFF	TGTGCCAGCAGCTTCAGGACTAGCGGGGGTGGTGAGCAGTTCTTC
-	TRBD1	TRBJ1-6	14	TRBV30	CAWSSGQGHSPLHF	TGTGCCTGGAGTAGCGGACAGGGGCATTCACCCCTCCACTTT
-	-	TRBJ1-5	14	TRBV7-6	CASSLAEGMEPQHF	TGTGCCAGCAGCTTAGCGGAGGGGATGGAGCCCCAGCATTTT
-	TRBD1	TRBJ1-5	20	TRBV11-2	CASSLESGTGRGYSNQPQHF	TGTGCCAGCAGCTTAGAGAGTGGGACAGGGAGGGGATATAGCAATCAGCCCCAGCATTTT
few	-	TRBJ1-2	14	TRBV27	CASSHGQGEEFYTF	TGTGCCAGCAGCCATGGACAAGGGGAGGAATTTTATACCTTC
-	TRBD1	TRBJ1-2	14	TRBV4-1	CASSQHRGTYGYTF	TGCGCCAGCAGCCAACACAGGGGTACCTATGGCTACACCTTC
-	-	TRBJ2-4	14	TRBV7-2	CASSPQDPKNIQYF	TGTGCCAGCAGCCCCCAGGATCCCAAAAACATTCAGTACTTC
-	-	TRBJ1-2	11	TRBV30	CAWSVSSGYTF	TGTGCCTGGAGTGTATCCAGTGGCTACACCTTC
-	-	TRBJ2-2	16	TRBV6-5	CASSYSGRVNTGELFF	TGTGCCAGCAGTTACTCCGGCAGGGTGAACACCGGGGAGCTGTTTTTT
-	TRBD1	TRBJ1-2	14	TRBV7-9	CASSSGGRVIGYTF	TGTGCCAGCAGCTCAGGGGGTCGGGTGATCGGCTACACCTTC
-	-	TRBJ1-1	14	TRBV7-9	CASTNQIPGAEAFF	TGTGCCAGCACCAACCAAATCCCGGGGGCTGAAGCTTTCTTT
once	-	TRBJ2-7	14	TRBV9	CASSVAGRSYEQYF	TGTGCCAGCAGCGTAGCAGGGCGCTCCTACGAGCAGTACTTC
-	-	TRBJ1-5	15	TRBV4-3	CASSQELGAYQPQHF	TGCGCCAGCAGCCAAGAGCTCGGTGCCTATCAGCCCCAGCATTTT
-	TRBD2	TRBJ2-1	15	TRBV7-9	CASSFLAGSWNEQFF	TGTGCCAGCAGCTTTCTAGCGGGGTCATGGAATGAGCAGTTCTTC
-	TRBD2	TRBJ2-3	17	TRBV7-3	CASSFISSGSHTDTQYF	TGTGCCAGCAGCTTTATTTCTAGCGGGTCACACACAGATACGCAGTATTTT
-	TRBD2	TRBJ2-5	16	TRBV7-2	CASSLRSSGGEETQYF	TGTGCCAGCAGCTTGAGGTCTAGCGGGGGGGAAGAGACCCAGTACTTC
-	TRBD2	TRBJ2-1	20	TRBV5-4	CASSSPGLAGGTNSYNEQFF	TGTGCCAGCAGCTCACCGGGACTAGCGGGGGGGACAAACTCCTACAATGAGCAGTTCTTC
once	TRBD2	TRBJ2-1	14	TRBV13	CASSPSGGFNEQFF	TGTGCCAGCAGCCCCAGCGGGGGGTTCAATGAGCAGTTCTTC
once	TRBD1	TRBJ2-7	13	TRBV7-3	CASSLGTGGQQYF	TGTGCCAGCAGCTTAGGGACAGGGGGCCAGCAGTACTTC
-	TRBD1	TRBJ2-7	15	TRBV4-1	CASSQPRDRDYEQYF	TGCGCCAGCAGCCAGCCAAGGGACAGGGACTACGAGCAGTACTTC
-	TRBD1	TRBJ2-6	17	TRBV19	CASSIIQGASGANVLTF	TGTGCCAGTAGTATAATCCAGGGGGCCTCTGGGGCCAACGTCCTGACTTTC
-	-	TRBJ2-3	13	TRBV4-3	CASSQGIGDLQYF	TGCGCCAGCAGCCAAGGAATAGGGGACTTGCAGTATTTT
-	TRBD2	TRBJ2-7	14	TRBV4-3	CASSQLAGGLEQYF	TGCGCCAGCAGCCAACTAGCGGGGGGACTCGAGCAGTACTTC
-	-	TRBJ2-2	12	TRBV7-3	CASSLRTGELFF	TGTGCCAGCAGCCTCCGGACCGGGGAGCTGTTTTTT
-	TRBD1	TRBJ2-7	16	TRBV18	CASSPRVRGQGNEQYF	TGTGCCAGCTCACCACGGGTCCGAGGACAGGGGAACGAGCAGTACTTC
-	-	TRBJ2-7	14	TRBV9	CASSVASGDYEQYF	TGTGCCAGCAGCGTAGCTTCAGGGGACTACGAGCAGTACTTC
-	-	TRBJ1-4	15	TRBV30	CAWSAGQGLGEKLFF	TGTGCCTGGAGTGCAGGGCAGGGATTAGGGGAAAAACTGTTTTTT
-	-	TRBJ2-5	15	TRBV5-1	CASSLASPTGETQYF	TGCGCCAGCAGCTTGGCGTCACCCACCGGGGAGACCCAGTACTTC
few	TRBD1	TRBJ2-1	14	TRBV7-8	CASSQKPGQGLQFF	TGTGCCAGCAGCCAAAAACCGGGACAGGGGTTGCAGTTCTTC
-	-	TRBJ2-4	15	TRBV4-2	CASSQDQRGWDIQYF	TGTGCCAGCAGCCAAGATCAGAGGGGGTGGGACATTCAGTACTTC
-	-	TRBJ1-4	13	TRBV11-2	CASSFTRNEKLFF	TGTGCCAGCAGCTTCACCCGGAATGAAAAACTGTTTTTT
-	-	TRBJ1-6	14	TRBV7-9	CASSFGQGSSPLHF	TGTGCCAGCAGCTTCGGGCAGGGGAGTTCACCCCTCCACTTT
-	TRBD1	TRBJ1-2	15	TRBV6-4	CASSPGQGIAYGYTF	TGTGCCAGCAGCCCGGGACAGGGTATCGCCTATGGCTACACCTTC
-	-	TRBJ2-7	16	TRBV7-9	CASSLADGRVSYEQYF	TGTGCCAGCAGCTTGGCCGACGGCAGGGTCTCCTACGAGCAGTACTTC
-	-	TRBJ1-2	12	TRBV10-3	CATATGNYGYTF	TGTGCCACCGCAACAGGGAACTATGGCTACACCTTC
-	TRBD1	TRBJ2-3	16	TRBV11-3	CASSTRTGAGTDTQYF	TGTGCCAGCAGCACCCGGACAGGGGCCGGCACAGATACGCAGTATTTT
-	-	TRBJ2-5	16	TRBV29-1	CSVALFWADSLGEQYF	TGCAGCGTTGCCCTGTTTTGGGCGGACAGCTTAGGGGAGCAGTACTTC
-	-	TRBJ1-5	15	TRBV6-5	CASSSDGLQVEPQHF	TGTGCCAGCAGTTCCGATGGGCTACAGGTCGAGCCCCAGCATTTT
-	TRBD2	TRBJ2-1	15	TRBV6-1	CASRYGGETYNEQFF	TGTGCCAGCCGCTACGGGGGGGAGACCTACAATGAGCAGTTCTTC
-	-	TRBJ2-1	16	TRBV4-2	CASSQDGRSSYNEQFF	TGTGCCAGCAGCCAAGATGGGAGAAGCTCCTACAATGAGCAGTTCTTC
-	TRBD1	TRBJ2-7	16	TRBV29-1	CSVAGTAQSNSYEQYF	TGCAGCGTTGCAGGGACAGCTCAGTCGAACTCCTACGAGCAGTACTTC
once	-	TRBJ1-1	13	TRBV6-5	CASSYAENTEAFF	TGTGCCAGCAGTTACGCAGAGAACACTGAAGCTTTCTTT
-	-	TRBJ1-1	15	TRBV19	CASTLAGGLNTEAFF	TGTGCCAGCACCTTAGCGGGGGGGCTGAACACTGAAGCTTTCTTT
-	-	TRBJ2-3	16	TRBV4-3	CASSQDSGQRANTQYF	TGCGCCAGCAGCCAGGACTCCGGGCAGCGGGCCAATACGCAGTATTTT
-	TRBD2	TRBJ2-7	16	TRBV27	CASSLAGRGSTYEQYF	TGTGCCAGCAGTTTAGCGGGGCGGGGGTCCACCTACGAGCAGTACTTC
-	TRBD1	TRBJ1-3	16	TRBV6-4	CASSQSSGTGGITIYF	TGTGCCAGCAGTCAATCCTCCGGGACAGGGGGCATCACCATATATTTT
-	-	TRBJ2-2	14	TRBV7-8	CASSLGLNTGELFF	TGTGCCAGCAGCTTAGGTTTAAACACCGGGGAGCTGTTTTTT